This T cell receptor (beta chain) is drawn from a study of spatial heterogeneity in lung cancer. At least ten counts were recorded for this clonotype. As yet, its antigen is unknown. TCRdb ran MiXCR on the 5' RACE reads and lists one entry per CDR3 protein. The table has about 13,000 distinct CDR3 sequences, around 3.2% seen once. The germline V gene has CDR1 SGHAT and CDR2 FQNNGV. The ends were cut back, 0 bases at V and 2 bases at J, with 10 bases in the middle. CDR3 length: 15 amino acids. The time point denotes: sample taken at primary tumor resection. In each case, whole RNA from tumor, nontumor lung or frozen PBMC was sequenced unsorted. The study's findings and limits: Counts of expanded alpha and beta TCRs within tumors tracked the tumor nonsynonymous mutation count.

Sequences were derived from lung tumor tissue, sampled at surgery. V and J are TRBV11-2 and TRBJ1-1, with D maybe TRBD1 (6 bases). This receptor was identified in a male donor with early-stage non-small cell lung cancer. The CDR3, as DNA: TGTGCCAGCAGCTTAGAACCGGACAGTAACACTGAAGCTTTCTTT. It codes for CASSLEPDSNTEAFF.